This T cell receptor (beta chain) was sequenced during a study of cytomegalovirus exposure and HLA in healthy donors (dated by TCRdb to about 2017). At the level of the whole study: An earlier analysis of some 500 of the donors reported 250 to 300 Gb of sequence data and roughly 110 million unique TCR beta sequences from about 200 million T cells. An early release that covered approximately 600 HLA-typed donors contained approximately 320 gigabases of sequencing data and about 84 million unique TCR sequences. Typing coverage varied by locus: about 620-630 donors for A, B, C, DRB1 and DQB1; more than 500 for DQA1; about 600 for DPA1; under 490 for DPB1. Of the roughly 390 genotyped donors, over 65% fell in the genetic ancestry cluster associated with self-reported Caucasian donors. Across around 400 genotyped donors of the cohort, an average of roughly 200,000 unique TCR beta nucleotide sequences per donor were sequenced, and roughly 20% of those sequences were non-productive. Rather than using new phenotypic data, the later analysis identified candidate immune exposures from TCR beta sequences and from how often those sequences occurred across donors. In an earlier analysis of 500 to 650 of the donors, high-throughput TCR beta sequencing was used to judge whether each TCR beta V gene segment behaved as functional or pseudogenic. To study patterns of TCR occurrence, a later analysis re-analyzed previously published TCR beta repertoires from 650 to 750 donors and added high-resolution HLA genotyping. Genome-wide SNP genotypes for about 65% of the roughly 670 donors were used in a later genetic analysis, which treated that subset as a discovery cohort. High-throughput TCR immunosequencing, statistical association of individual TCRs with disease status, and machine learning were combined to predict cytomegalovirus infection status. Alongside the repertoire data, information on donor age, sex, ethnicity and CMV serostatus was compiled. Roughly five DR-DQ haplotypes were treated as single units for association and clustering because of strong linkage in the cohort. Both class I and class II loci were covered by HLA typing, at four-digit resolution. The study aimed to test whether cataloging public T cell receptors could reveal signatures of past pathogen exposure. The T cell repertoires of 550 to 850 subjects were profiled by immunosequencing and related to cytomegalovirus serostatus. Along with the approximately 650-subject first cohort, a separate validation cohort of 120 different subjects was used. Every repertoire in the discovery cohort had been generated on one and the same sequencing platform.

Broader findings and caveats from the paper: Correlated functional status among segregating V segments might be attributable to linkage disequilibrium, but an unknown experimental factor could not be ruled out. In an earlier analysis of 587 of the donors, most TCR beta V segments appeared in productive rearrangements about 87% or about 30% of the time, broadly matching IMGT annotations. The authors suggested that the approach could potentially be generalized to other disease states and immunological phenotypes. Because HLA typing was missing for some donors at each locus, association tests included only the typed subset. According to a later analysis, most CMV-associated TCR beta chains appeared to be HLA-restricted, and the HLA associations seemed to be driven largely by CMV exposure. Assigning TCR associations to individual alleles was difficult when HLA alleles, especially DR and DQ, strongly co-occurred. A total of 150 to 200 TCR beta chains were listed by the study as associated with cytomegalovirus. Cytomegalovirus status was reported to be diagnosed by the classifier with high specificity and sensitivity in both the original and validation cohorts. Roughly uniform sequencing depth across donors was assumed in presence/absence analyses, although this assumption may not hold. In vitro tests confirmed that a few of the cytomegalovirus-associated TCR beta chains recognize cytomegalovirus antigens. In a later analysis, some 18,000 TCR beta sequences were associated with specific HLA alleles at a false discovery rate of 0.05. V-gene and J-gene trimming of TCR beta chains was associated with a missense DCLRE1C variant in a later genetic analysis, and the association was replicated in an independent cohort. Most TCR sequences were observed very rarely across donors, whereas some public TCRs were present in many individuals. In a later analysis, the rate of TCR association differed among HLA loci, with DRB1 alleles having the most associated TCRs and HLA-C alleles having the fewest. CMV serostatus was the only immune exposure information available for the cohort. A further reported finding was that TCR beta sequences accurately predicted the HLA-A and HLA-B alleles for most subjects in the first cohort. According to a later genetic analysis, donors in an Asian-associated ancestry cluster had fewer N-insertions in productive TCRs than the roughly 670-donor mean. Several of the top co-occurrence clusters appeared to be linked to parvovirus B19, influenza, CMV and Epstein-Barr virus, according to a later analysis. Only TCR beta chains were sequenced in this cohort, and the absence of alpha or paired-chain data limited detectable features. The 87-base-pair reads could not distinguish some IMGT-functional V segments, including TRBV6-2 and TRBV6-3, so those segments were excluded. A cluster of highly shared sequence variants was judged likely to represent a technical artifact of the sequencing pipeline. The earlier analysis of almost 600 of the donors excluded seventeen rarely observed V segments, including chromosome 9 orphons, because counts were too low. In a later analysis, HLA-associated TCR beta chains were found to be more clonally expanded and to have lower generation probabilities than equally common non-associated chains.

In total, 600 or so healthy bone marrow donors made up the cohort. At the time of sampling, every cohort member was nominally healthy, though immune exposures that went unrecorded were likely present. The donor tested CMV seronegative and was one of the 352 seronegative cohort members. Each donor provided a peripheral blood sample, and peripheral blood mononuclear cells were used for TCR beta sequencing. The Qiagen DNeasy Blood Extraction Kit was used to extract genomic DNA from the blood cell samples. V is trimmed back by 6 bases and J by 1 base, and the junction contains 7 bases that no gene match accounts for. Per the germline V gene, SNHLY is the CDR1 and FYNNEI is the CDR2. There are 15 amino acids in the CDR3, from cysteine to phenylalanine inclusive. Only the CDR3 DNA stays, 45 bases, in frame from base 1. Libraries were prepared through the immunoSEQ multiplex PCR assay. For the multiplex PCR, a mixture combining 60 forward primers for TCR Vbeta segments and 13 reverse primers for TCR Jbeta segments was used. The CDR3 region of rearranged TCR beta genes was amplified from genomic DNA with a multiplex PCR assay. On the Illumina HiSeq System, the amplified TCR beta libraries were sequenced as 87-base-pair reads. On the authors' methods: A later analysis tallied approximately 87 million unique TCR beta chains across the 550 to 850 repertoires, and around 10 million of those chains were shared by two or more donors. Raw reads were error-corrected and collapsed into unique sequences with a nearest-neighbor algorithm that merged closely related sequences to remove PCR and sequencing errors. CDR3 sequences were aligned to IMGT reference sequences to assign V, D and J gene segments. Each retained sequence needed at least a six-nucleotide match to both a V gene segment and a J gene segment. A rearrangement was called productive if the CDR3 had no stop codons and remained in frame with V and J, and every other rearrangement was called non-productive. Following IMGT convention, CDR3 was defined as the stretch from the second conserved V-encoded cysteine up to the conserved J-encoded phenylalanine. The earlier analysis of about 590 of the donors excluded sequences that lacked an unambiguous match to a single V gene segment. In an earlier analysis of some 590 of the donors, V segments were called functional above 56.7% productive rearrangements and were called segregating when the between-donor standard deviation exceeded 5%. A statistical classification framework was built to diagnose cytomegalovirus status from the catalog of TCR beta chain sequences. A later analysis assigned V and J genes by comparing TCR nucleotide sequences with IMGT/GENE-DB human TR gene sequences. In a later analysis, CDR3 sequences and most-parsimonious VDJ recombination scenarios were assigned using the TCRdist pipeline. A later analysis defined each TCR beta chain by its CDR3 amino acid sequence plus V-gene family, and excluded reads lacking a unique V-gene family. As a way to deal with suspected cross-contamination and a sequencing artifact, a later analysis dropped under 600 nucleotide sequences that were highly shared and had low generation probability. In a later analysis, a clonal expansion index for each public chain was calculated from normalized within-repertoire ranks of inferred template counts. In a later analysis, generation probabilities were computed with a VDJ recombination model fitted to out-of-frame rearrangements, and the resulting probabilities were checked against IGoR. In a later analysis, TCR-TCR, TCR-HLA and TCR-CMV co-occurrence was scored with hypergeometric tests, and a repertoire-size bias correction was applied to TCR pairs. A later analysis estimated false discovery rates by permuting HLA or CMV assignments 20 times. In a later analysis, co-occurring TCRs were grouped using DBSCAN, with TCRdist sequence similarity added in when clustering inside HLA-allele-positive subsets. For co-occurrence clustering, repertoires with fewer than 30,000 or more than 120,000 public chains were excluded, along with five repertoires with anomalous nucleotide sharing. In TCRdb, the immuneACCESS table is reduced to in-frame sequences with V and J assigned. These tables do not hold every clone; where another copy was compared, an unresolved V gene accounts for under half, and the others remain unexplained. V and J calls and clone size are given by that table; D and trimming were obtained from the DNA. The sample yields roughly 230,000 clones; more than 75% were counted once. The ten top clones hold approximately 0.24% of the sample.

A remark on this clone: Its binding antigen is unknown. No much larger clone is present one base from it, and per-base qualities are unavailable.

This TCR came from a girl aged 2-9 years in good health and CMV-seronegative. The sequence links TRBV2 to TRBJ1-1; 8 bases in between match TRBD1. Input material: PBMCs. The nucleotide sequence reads TGTGCCAGCAGAAAGTACGGGACAGGGAACACTGAAGCTTTCTTT. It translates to CASRKYGTGNTEAFF. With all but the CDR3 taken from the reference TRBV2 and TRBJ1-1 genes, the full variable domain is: EPEVTQTPSHQVTQMGQEVILRCVPISNHLYFYWYRQILGQKVEFLVSFYNNEISEKSEIFDDQFSVERPDGSNFTLKIRSTKLEDSAMYFCASRKYGTGNTEAFFGQGTRLTVV.